This T cell receptor (beta chain) was obtained from a study of shared clonotypes between healthy human individuals (TCRdb year 2020). At the level of the whole study: A few men and a couple of women, aged 18 to 49 years, made up the cohort. For each donor, CD4 naive and CD4 memory were each run on three plates, CD8 naive on two plates, and CD8 memory on one plate. Blood TCR repertoires of about five healthy adults were deeply sequenced to estimate repertoire size and the extent of clonotype sharing between individuals. To increase sequencing depth and limit assay-specific biases, different laboratories used diverse techniques to prepare libraries and sequence TCR repertoires. Each donor's leukapheresis produced roughly between roughly 0.85 and 9 billion PBMCs.

Here is what the overall study found, with its caveats: Roughly 5.2% of naive CD4, around 3.5% of naive CD8, about 2.1% of memory CD4, and about 0.4% of memory CD8 clonotypes were shared across several donors. The small number of donors limited the genetic and exposure-history diversity represented. Rarefaction of sorted-subset datasets indicated incomplete sequencing despite the large sequencing depth. Only blood was sampled, and tissue TCR repertoires likely differ from those in blood. Pairwise subsampling indicated that sequencing depth was expected to affect the degree of clonotype sharing among donors. Estimated clonotype richness was generally larger for naive than for memory subsets. Compared with non-shared clonotypes, the clonotypes found in all four sorted-subset donors had higher generation probabilities.

In regard to this clone: What antigen it recognizes has not been identified. No base quality values were provided; no much bigger clone lies one nucleotide off.

Counted from cysteine to phenylalanine, this CDR3 has 18 amino acids. Of all the DNA, just the CDR3 is kept, 54 bases in frame from base 1. Trimming costs V 3 bases and J 5 bases, and their ends lie 23 bases apart. The germline V gene encodes CDR1 SGDLS and CDR2 YYNGEE. CD8 naive samples consisted of CD45RO-negative cells that were positively selected for CCR7, yielding a CD45RA+CCR7+ population without TemRA cells. The donors were healthy, HIV-negative adults who had no recently reported acute infections or vaccinations. Every donor was a Caucasian adult living in Nashville, Tennessee, USA. After blood collection by leukapheresis, PBMCs were isolated using Ficoll-Histopaque density gradient centrifugation and then cryopreserved in the vapor phase of liquid nitrogen. Analytical flow cytometry was used to check the purity and quantity of each magnetically sorted T cell population. Genomic DNA was isolated from each sorted fraction and quantified by UV absorbance on a Nanodrop 2000c.

Using the deep immunoSEQ assay, multiplex PCR amplified TCR CDR3 regions from genomic DNA. Genomic DNA extracted from each cell subset was distributed evenly over all wells of several immunoSEQ 96-well plates, and each plate served as one replicate. For sorted subsets, about 200 ng genomic DNA, equal to approximately 30,000 T cell genomes, was loaded into each replicate PCR. Purified libraries were measured with a Qubit 3.0 fluorometer, size-checked on a Bioanalyzer 2100, and measured again with the KAPA Library Quantification kit. Each immunoSEQ 96-well plate was sequenced on its own single-read 150-cycle Illumina NextSeq 550 flow cell. In the paper's pipeline: Because the immunoSEQ output included only junctional sequences and no quality scores, the filtering could not be the same as the filtering used for full-length reads. To assign V/J genes and CDR3, sequences were annotated against IMGT germline references using PyIR, a Python wrapper for IgBLAST v1.9. Reads were filtered out if the reads had weak V/J assignments (E-value above 1e-6), no CDR3, stop codons, out-of-frame junctions, or ambiguous translated residues. V3J clonotypes were defined as sequences sharing the same inferred V gene, J gene, and CDR3 amino acid sequence. To compute the percentage overlap between repertoires, the number of shared unique clonotypes was divided by the size of the smaller repertoire. RTK rarefaction, the Chao1 estimator, and Recon v2.1 estimates of unobserved clonotypes were used to assess repertoire richness. OLGA was used to compute generation probabilities for all TCRbeta clonotypes that the gDNA method yielded from a handful of donors. TCRdb's version of the immuneACCESS table is confined to in-frame rearrangements and falls short of the full clone set. An unresolved V gene accounts for under half of the shortfall where checked; the remainder is of unknown origin. D and trimming come from the DNA, and the V and J calls and clone size come from that table. The sample data list about 2.2 million clones, and under 95% of these were observed just once. Around 1.7% of the sample lies in the top ten.

The chain uses TRBV9 and TRBJ2-2; possibly the D gene is TRBD2, per 5 matching bases. The TCR comes from a man aged 18-30 years in good health. Some clones in this sample may be carry-over from other donors' samples. Input material: naive CD8+ T cells from PBMCs. Taken with the paper, the label for cell subset or site translates to: CD45RA+CCR7+. The nucleotide sequence is given as TGTGCCAGCAGCGCCCGGTTCGGGGTAAACGGCGGGACCGGGGAGCTGTTTTTT. Its translation is CASSARFGVNGGTGELFF.